This T cell receptor beta chain originates from a study of blood T cell repertoires in COVID-19. Study at large: Sites across the United States, Italy and Spain contributed samples from acute and convalescent COVID-19. T cells, B-cell-depleted T cells, or PBMCs supplied cDNA or gDNA.

The assay was immunoSEQ multiplex PCR, and TCRdb's table has in-frame clones only and misses some. The sample has 200,000 to 250,000 clones, less than 85% seen once. The germline V gene encodes CDR1 SGHAT and CDR2 FQNNGV. V gave up 6 bases and J gave up 5 bases, with 11 bases separating them. This CDR3 spans 14 amino acids. The chain links TRBV11-2 to TRBJ1-6, with a possible D match to TRBD1 (6 bases). Sequenced: peripheral blood. This TCR came from a woman at least 80 years old with acute or convalescent COVID-19. CDR3 in amino acids: CASSDTGNNSPLHF. Written as DNA, the CDR3 is TGTGCCAGCAGTGATACAGGGAATAATTCACCCCTCCACTTT.